Below are 4 T cell receptor beta chains sequenced from a single sample in a study of blood T cell repertoires in COVID-19. Produced via immunoSEQ multiplex PCR; TCRdb's table is partial and in-frame only. The sample yields roughly 80,000 clones, around 80% seen once. Sample: peripheral blood. These TCRs come from a human donor in a cohort sampled during active COVID-19.

This clone came up once. The rearrangement links TRBV9 to TRBJ2-1, with D uncertain. The CDR3 spans 16 residues. V lost 4 bases to trimming and J lost 1 base, with 15 bases between them. CDR1 and CDR2 (germline): SGDLS, YYNGEE. CDR3 in amino acids: CASSPYGTGSYNEQFF. CDR3 DNA: TGTGCCAGCAGCCCTTACGGTACGGGTTCCTACAATGAGCAGTTCTTC.

This clone was recorded once. The rearrangement joins TRBV2 to TRBJ1-2; TRBD1 matches at 8 bases. The CDR3 is made up of 13 amino acids. CDR1 and CDR2 from the germline V gene are SNHLY and FYNNEI. The trim removed 6 bases at V and 8 bases at J, leaving 8 bases unmatched. CDR3 DNA: TGTGCCAGCAGCGCCCAGGGGGCGGGGGGCTACACCTTC. Translation: CASSAQGAGGYTF.

The V call is TRBV5-1, the J call TRBJ2-2, with 16 positions matching TRBD2. V shed 4 bases and J 1 base; nucleotides not matched to a gene: 10. Germline V lookup: CDR1 SGHRS, CDR2 YFSETQ. This CDR3 contains 20 residues. This CDR3 is CASSGTGTSGGAWNTGELFF. CDR3 DNA sequence: TGCGCCAGCAGCGGTACCGGGACTAGCGGGGGGGCCTGGAACACCGGGGAGCTGTTTTTT. Looking up the rest from reference TRBV5-1 and TRBJ2-2 gives the full variable domain: KAGVTQTPRYLIKTRGQQVTLSCSPISGHRSVSWYQQTPGQGLQFLFEYFSETQRNKGNFPGRFSGRQFSNSRSEMNVSTLELGDSALYLCASSGTGTSGGAWNTGELFFGEGSRLTVL.

V usage is TRBV19 and J usage is TRBJ2-2, with TRBD1 matching 11 bases. CDR1 and CDR2 from the germline V gene are LNHDA and SQIVND (reference sequence). J gave up 4 bases and V 2 bases, and 9 bases lay outside the gene matches. The CDR3 has 18 residues. CDR3 DNA sequence: TGTGCCAGTAGTATACCCTGGGACAGGGGGGAATCCACCGGGGAGCTGTTTTTT. Encoded protein: CASSIPWDRGESTGELFF.